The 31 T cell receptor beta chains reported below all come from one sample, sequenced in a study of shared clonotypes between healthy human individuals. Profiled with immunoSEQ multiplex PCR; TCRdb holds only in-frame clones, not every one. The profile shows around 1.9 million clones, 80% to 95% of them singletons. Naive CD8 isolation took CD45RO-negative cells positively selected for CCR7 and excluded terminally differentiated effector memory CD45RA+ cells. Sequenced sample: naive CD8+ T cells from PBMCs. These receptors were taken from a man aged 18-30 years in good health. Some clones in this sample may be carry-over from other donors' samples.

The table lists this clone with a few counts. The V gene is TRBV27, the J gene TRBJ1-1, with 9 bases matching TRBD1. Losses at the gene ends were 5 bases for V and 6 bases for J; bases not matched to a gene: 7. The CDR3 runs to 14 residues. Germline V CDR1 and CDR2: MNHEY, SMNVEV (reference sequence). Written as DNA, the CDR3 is TGTGCCAGCAGTGAGGGACAGGGATGGGCTGAAGCTTTCTTT. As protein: CASSEGQGWAEAFF.

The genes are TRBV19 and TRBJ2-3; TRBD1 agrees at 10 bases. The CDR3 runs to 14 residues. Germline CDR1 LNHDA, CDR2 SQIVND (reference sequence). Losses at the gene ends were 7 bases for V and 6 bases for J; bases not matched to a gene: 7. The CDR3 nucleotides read TGTGCCAGTACCCTGACAGGGGGCATCGATACGCAGTATTTT. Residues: CASTLTGGIDTQYF.

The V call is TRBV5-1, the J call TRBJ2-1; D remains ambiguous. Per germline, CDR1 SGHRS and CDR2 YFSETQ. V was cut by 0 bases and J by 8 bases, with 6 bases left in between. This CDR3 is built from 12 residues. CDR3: CASSLANDEQFF. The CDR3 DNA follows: TGCGCCAGCAGCTTGGCCAACGATGAGCAGTTCTTC.

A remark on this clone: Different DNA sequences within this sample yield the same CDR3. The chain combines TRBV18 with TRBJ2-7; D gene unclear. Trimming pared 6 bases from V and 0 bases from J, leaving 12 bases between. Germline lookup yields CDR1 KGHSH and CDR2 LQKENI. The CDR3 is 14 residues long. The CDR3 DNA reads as TGTGCCAGCTCCCCCGTGGGGTCCTCCTACGAGCAGTACTTC. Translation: CASSPVGSSYEQYF.

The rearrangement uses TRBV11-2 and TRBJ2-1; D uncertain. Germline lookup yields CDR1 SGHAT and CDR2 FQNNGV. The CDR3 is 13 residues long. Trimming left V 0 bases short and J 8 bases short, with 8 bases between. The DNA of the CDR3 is TGTGCCAGCAGCTTAGAACCAGGCTATGAGCAGTTCTTC. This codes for CASSLEPGYEQFF.

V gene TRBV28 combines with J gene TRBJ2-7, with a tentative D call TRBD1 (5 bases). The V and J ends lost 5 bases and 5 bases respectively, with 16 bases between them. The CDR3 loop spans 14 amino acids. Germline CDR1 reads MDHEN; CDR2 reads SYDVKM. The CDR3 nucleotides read TGTGCCAGCAGTCTTCTTGGGGTAGGGGACGAGCAGTACTTC. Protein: CASSLLGVGDEQYF.

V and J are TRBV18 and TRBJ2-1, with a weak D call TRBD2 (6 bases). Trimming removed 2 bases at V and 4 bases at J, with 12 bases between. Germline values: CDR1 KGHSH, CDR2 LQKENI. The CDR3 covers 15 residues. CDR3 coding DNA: TGTGCCAGCTCACCAACTAGCACAGATTACAATGAGCAGTTCTTC. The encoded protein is CASSPTSTDYNEQFF.

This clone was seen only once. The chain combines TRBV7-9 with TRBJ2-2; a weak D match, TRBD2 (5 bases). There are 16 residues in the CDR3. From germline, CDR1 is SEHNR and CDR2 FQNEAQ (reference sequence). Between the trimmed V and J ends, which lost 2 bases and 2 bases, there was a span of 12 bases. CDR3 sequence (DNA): TGTGCCAGCAGCTTAACCCGGCGGGCCAACACCGGGGAGCTGTTTTTT. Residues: CASSLTRRANTGELFF.

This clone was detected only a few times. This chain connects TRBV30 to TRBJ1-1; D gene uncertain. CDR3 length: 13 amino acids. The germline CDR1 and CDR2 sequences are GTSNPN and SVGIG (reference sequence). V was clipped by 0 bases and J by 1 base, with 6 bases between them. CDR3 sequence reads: CAWSVSANTEAFF. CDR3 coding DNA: TGTGCCTGGAGTGTCTCTGCGAACACTGAAGCTTTCTTT. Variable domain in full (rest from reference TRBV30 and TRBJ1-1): SQTIHQWPATLVQPVGSPLSLECTVEGTSNPNLYWYRQAAGRGLQLLFYSVGIGQISSEVPQNLSASRPQDRQFILSSKKLLLSDSGFYLCAWSVSANTEAFFGQGTRLTVV.

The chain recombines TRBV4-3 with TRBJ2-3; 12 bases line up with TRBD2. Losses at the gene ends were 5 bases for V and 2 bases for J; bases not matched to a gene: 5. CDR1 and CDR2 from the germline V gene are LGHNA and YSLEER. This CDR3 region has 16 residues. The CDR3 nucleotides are TGCGCCAGCAGCTATAGACTAGCGGGAGCCACAGATACGCAGTATTTT. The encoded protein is CASSYRLAGATDTQYF.

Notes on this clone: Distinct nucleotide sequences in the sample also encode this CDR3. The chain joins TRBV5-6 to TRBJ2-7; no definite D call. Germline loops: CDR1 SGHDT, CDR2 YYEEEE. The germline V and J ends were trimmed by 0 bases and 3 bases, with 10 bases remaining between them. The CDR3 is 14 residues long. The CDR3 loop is CASSLGGSVYEQYF. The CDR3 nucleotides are TGTGCCAGCAGCTTGGGAGGCAGCGTCTACGAGCAGTACTTC.

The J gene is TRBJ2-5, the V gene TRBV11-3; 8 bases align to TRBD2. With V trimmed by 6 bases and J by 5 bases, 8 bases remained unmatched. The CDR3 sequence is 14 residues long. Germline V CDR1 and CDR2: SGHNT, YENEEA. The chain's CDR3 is CASRNSGGVETQYF. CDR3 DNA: TGTGCCAGCAGAAATTCCGGGGGGGTGGAGACCCAGTACTTC.

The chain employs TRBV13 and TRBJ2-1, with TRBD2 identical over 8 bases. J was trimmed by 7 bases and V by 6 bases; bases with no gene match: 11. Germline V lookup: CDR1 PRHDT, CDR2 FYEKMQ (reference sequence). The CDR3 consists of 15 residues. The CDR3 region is CASRIERELSNEQFF. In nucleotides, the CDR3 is TGTGCCAGCAGAATCGAGCGGGAGTTATCGAATGAGCAGTTCTTC.

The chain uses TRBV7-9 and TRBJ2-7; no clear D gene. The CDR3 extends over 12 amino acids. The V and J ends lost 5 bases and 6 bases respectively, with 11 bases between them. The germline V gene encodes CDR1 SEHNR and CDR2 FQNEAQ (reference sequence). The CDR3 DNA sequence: TGTGCCAGCAGCCTTCCGAACTCCGAGCAGTACTTC. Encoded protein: CASSLPNSEQYF. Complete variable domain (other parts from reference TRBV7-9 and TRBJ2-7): DTGVSQNPRHKITKRGQNVTFRCDPISEHNRLYWYRQTLGQGPEFLTYFQNEAQLEKSRLLSDRFSAERPKGSFSTLEIQRTEQGDSAMYLCASSLPNSEQYFGPGTRLTVT.

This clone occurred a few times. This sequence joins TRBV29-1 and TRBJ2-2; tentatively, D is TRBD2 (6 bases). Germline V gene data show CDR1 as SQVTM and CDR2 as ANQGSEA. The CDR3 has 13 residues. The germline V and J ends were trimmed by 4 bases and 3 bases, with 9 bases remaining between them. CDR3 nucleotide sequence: TGCAGCGTTGGTGGAGGGGACACCGGGGAGCTGTTTTTT. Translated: CSVGGGDTGELFF.

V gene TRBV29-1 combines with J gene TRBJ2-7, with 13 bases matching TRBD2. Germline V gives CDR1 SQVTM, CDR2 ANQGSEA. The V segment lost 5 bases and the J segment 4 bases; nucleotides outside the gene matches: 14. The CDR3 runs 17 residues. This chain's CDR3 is CSVRDSQLAGGLYEQYF. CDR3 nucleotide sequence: TGCAGCGTTCGGGACAGTCAACTAGCGGGAGGGCTGTACGAGCAGTACTTC.

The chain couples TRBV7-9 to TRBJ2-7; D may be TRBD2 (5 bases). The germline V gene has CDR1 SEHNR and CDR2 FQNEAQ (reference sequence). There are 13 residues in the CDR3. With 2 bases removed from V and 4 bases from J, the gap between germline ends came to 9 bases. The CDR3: CASSLRDGYEQYF. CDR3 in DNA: TGTGCCAGCAGCTTACGGGATGGTTACGAGCAGTACTTC.

The CDR3: CASSSDTGFETQYF. The CDR3 DNA sequence: TGTGCCAGCAGCTCCGACACAGGGTTCGAGACCCAGTACTTC. The chain has TRBV7-9 and TRBJ2-5; a possible D gene is TRBD1 (6 bases). V dropped 4 bases and J dropped 5 bases, with 14 bases sitting between them. This CDR3 has 14 amino acids. CDR1 is SEHNR and CDR2 is FQNEAQ in the germline V gene (reference sequence).

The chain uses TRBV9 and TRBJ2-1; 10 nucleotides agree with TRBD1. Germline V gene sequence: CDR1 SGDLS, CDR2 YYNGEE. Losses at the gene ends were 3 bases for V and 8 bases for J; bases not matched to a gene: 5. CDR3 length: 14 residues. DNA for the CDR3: TGTGCCAGCAGCGCCAGACAGGGGGCTCATGAGCAGTTCTTC. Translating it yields CASSARQGAHEQFF.

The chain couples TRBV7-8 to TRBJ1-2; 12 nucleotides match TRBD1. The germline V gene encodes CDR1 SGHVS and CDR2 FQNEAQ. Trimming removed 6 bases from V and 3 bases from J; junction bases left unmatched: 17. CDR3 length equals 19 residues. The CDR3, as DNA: TGTGCCAGCAGGCAGACCGGGACAGGGGGCAGACTGTTCGACTATGGCTACACCTTC. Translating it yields CASRQTGTGGRLFDYGYTF.

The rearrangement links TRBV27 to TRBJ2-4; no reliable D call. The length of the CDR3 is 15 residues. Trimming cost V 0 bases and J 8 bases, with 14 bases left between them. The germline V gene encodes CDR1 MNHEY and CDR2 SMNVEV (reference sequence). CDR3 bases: TGTGCCAGCAGTTTATCGTCCCTCACGACGCACATTCAGTACTTC. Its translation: CASSLSSLTTHIQYF.

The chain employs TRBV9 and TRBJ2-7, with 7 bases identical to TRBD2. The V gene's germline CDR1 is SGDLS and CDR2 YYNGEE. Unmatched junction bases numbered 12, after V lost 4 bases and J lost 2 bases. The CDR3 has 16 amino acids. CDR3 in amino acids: CASSSEGAGPAYEQYF. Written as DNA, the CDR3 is TGTGCCAGCAGCAGCGAGGGAGCGGGACCCGCCTACGAGCAGTACTTC.

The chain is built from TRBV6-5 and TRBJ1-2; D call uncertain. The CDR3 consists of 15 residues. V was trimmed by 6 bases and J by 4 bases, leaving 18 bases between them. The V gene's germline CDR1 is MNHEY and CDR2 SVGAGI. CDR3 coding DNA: TGTGCCAGCAGCTTCACCCCAGACGGTGGCTATGGCTACACCTTC. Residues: CASSFTPDGGYGYTF.

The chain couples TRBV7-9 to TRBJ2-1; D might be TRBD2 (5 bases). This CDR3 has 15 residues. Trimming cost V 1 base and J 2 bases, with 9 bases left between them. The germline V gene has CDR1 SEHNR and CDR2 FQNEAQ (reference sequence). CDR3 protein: CASSLVAAAYNEQFF. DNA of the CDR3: TGTGCCAGCAGCTTAGTAGCAGCGGCCTACAATGAGCAGTTCTTC.

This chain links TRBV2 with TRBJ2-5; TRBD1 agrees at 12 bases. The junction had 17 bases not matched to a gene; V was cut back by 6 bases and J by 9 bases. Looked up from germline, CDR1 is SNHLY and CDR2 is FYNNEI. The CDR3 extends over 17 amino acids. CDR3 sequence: CASRGDRGPTVAPAQYF. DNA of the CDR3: TGTGCCAGCAGGGGGGACAGGGGGCCCACGGTAGCACCGGCCCAGTACTTC. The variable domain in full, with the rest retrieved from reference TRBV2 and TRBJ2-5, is EPEVTQTPSHQVTQMGQEVILRCVPISNHLYFYWYRQILGQKVEFLVSFYNNEISEKSEIFDDQFSVERPDGSNFTLKIRSTKLEDSAMYFCASRGDRGPTVAPAQYFGPGTRLLVL.

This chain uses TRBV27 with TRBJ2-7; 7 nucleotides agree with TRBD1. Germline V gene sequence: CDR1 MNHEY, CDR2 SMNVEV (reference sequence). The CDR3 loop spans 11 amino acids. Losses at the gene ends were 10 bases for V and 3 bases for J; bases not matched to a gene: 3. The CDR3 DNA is TGTGCCACCAACAGGGGCTACGAGCAGTACTTC. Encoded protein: CATNRGYEQYF.

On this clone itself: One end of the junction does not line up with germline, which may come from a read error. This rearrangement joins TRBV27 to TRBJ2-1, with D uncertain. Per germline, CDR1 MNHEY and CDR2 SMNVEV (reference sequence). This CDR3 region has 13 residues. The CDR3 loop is CASSLLTGNQQFF. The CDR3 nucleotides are TGTGCCAGCAGTTTGTTGACCGGCAATCAGCAGTTCTTC.

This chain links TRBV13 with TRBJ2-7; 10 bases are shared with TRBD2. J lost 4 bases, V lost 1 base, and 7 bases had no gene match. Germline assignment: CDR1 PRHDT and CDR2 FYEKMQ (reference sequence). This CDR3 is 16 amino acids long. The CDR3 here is CASSLEQREGIYEQYF. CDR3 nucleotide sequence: TGTGCCAGCAGCTTAGAGCAGCGGGAGGGAATATACGAGCAGTACTTC. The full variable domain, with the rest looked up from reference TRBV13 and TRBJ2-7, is AAGVIQSPRHLIKEKRETATLKCYPIPRHDTVYWYQQGPGQDPQFLISFYEKMQSDKGSIPDRFSAQQFSDYHSELNMSSLELGDSALYFCASSLEQREGIYEQYFGPGTRLTVT.

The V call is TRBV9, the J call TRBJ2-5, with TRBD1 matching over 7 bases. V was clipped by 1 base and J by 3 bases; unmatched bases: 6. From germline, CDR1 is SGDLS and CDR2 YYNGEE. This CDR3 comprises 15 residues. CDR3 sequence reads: CASSVSRDSEETQYF. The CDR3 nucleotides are TGTGCCAGCAGCGTAAGCCGGGACAGCGAAGAGACCCAGTACTTC.

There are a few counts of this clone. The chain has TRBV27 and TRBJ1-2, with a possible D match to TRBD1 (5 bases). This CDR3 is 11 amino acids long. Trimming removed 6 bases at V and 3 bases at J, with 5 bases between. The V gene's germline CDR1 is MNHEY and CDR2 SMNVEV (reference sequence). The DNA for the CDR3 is TGTGCCAGCAGAGGGGACTATGGCTACACCTTC. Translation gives CASRGDYGYTF.

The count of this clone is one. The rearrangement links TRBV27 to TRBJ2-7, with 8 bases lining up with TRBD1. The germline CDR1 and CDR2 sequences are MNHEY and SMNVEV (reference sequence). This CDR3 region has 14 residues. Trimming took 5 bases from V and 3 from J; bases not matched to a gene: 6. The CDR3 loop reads CASSPRQGRYEQYF. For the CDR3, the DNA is TGTGCCAGCAGTCCAAGACAGGGGCGCTACGAGCAGTACTTC.